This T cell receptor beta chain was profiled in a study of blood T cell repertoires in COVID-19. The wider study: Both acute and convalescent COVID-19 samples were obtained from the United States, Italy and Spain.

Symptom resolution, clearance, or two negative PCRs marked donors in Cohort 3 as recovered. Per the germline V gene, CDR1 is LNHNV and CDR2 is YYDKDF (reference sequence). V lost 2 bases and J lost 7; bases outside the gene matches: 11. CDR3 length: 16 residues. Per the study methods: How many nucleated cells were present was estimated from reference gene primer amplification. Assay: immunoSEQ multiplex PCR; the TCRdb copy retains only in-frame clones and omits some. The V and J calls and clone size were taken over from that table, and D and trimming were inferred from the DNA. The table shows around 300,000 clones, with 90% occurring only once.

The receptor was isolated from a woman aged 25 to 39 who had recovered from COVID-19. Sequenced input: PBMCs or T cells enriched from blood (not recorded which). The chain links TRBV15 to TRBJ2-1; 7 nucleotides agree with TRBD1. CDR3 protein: CATSRPGTAVGNEQFF. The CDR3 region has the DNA TGTGCCACCAGCAGACCCGGGACAGCCGTTGGGAATGAGCAGTTCTTC.